This passage covers 26 T cell receptor beta chains from one sample sequenced in a study of memory CD4+ T cells and cytomegalovirus serostatus. Assay used: immunoSEQ multiplex PCR; TCRdb lists only in-frame clones, some missing. The sample holds roughly 45,000 clones; about 73% are singletons and the top ten take approximately 0.85%. The sort gate was single viable CD3+CD4+CD8-CD45RO+ cells for memory CD4+ T cells. Sequences were obtained from memory CD4+ T cells from blood. Receptor source: an adult in good health and CMV-seronegative.

This chain links TRBV4-1 with TRBJ2-2, with 11 bases fitting TRBD2. The junction had 13 bases not matched to a gene; V was cut back by 0 bases and J by 4 bases. The germline gives CDR1 MGHRA, CDR2 YSYEKL. CDR3 length: 20 residues. CDR3 bases: TGCGCCAGCAGCCAAGAGTCGGTAGCGGGGGGGCTAAGTGGCACCGGGGAGCTGTTTTTT. The encoded protein is CASSQESVAGGLSGTGELFF.

This clone was found a few times. The chain couples TRBV7-2 to TRBJ2-3, with D hard to call. Germline CDR1 and CDR2: SGHTA and FQGNSA. V was clipped by 2 bases and J by 3 bases, with 12 bases between them. This CDR3 contains 15 residues. The DNA of the CDR3 is TGTGCCAGCAGCTTATTAGTCAGCATAACAGATACGCAGTATTTT. This gives the protein CASSLLVSITDTQYF. The full variable domain, its missing parts supplied by reference TRBV7-2 and TRBJ2-3, is GAGVSQSPSNKVTEKGKDVELRCDPISGHTALYWYRQSLGQGLEFLIYFQGNSAPDKSGLPSDRFSAERTGGSVSTLTIQRTQQEDSAVYLCASSLLVSITDTQYFGPGTRLTVL.

The chain uses TRBV7-9 and TRBJ2-3, with a weak D call TRBD2 (6 bases). This CDR3 spans 17 amino acids. Trimming took off 4 bases at V and 3 bases at J, with 20 bases between the two ends. In germline, CDR1 is SEHNR, CDR2 FQNEAQ (reference sequence). The CDR3 DNA reads TGTGCCAGCAGCTCCTCTATAAGCGCGGGGACGACAGATACGCAGTATTTT. Its protein product is CASSSSISAGTTDTQYF.

This chain joins TRBV9 and TRBJ1-6; TRBD1 agrees at 7 bases. Unmatched junction bases numbered 1, after V lost 3 bases and J lost 4 bases. The length of the CDR3 is 14 residues. Germline CDR1 reads SGDLS; CDR2 reads YYNGEE. In nucleotides, the CDR3 is TGTGCCAGCAGCGCGGGACAGTATAATTCACCCCTCCACTTT. It encodes CASSAGQYNSPLHF.

The genes are TRBV2 and TRBJ1-5; the match to TRBD1 covers 8 bases. CDR1 and CDR2 from the germline V gene are SNHLY and FYNNEI. After removal of 7 bases from V and 5 bases from J, the junction contained 10 bases not matched to a gene. The CDR3 runs to 15 residues. As DNA, the CDR3 is TGTGCCAGCAATAGGGAACAGGGGGGGTATCAGCCCCAGCATTTT. Amino acid sequence: CASNREQGGYQPQHF.

The chain recombines TRBV4-3 with TRBJ2-3; 10 bases are shared with TRBD1. Per germline, CDR1 LGHNA and CDR2 YSLEER. V lost 3 bases and J lost 5; bases outside the gene matches: 11. This CDR3 contains 17 residues. The CDR3 region has the DNA TGCGCCAGCAGCCACGGACCCGGACAGGGGGGGATAGATACGCAGTATTTT. It specifies CASSHGPGQGGIDTQYF.

The chain recombines TRBV5-4 with TRBJ1-5, with D uncertain. CDR1 is SGHNT, CDR2 YYREEE, per germline (reference sequence). V lost 0 bases to trimming and J lost 2 bases, with 3 bases between them. The CDR3 is 13 residues long. Written as DNA, the CDR3 is TGTGCCAGCAGCTTGGCGGGCAATCAGCCCCAGCATTTT. Protein sequence: CASSLAGNQPQHF.

The sample holds a few counts of this clone. This chain uses TRBV4-3 with TRBJ1-1; D is unresolved. Trimming removed 2 bases at V and 0 bases at J, with 7 bases between. Germline V gene lookup returns CDR1 LGHNA and CDR2 YSLEER. This CDR3 comprises 14 residues. The CDR3 DNA is TGCGCCAGCAGCCAAAGGTACTTGAACACTGAAGCTTTCTTT. Translated: CASSQRYLNTEAFF.

This chain links TRBV10-3 with TRBJ1-1; 8 bases fit TRBD1. This CDR3 comprises 14 residues. V trimming: 5 bases; J trimming: 0 bases; junction bases outside the gene matches: 2. Germline CDR1 is ENHRY and CDR2 is SYGVKD. This CDR3 is CAISTGGMNTEAFF. The CDR3 DNA is TGTGCCATCAGTACAGGGGGGATGAACACTGAAGCTTTCTTT.

On this clone itself: Its ends do not fully match the called genes, so a read error is possible. The V call is TRBV7-9, the J call TRBJ1-1, with D possibly matching TRBD1 (6 bases). CDR3 length: 14 residues. The germline CDR1 and CDR2 sequences are SEHNR and FQNEAQ (reference sequence). CDR3 sequence reads: CVSSPSGGRTEAFF. CDR3 bases: TGTGTCAGCAGCCCCAGCGGGGGGCGCACTGAAGCTTTCTTT.

A few counts support this clone. The chain couples TRBV5-1 to TRBJ2-5; TRBD2 aligns across 11 bases. The CDR3 sequence is 18 residues long. V lost 1 base, J lost 7 bases, and 15 bases stayed unmatched. CDR1 is SGHRS, CDR2 YFSETQ, per germline. CDR3: CASSLRLLAGGSGVTQYF. The CDR3 DNA reads TGCGCCAGCAGCTTGAGATTGCTAGCGGGGGGCTCCGGTGTGACCCAGTACTTC.

With regard to this clone: This CDR3 is also generated by other DNA sequences in the sample. The chain couples TRBV27 to TRBJ2-1, with D perhaps given as TRBD1 or TRBD2 (5 bases each). The germline V gene has CDR1 MNHEY and CDR2 SMNVEV (reference sequence). The V and J ends lost 3 bases and 10 bases respectively, with 13 bases between them. The CDR3 consists of 13 residues. CDR3 in amino acids: CASSFDRGQEQFF. The CDR3 nucleotides read TGTGCCAGCAGTTTTGACAGAGGGCAGGAGCAGTTCTTC.

The chain carries TRBV29-1 and TRBJ2-6, with D hard to call. Between the trimmed V and J ends, which lost 6 bases and 0 bases, there was a span of 6 bases. The CDR3 runs 13 residues. Germline V gene sequence: CDR1 SQVTM, CDR2 ANQGSEA. The CDR3 spells CSVANSGANVLTF. As DNA, the CDR3 is TGCAGCGTAGCGAACTCTGGGGCCAACGTCCTGACTTTC. The full variable domain, in which reference TRBV29-1 and TRBJ2-6 provide the parts outside the CDR3, is SAVISQKPSRDICQRGTSLTIQCQVDSQVTMMFWYRQQPGQSLTLIATANQGSEATYESGFVIDKFPISRPNLTFSTLTVSNMSPEDSSIYLCSVANSGANVLTFGAGSRLTVL.

This clone has a handful of counts. Other nucleotide sequences in the sample specify the same CDR3. The rearrangement links TRBV6-5 to TRBJ2-3, with TRBD1 identical over 9 bases. The CDR3 contains 14 residues. J gave up 6 bases and V 6 bases, and 7 bases lay outside the gene matches. Germline V gene sequence: CDR1 MNHEY, CDR2 SVGAGI. For the CDR3, the DNA is TGTGCCAGCAGATGGGACAGGGTGGCGGATACGCAGTATTTT. Translation: CASRWDRVADTQYF.

CDR3 residues: CASSQDLTPGVTQYF. The CDR3 DNA is TGCGCCAGCAGCCAAGATCTGACTCCCGGGGTTACGCAGTATTTT. This chain links TRBV4-1 with TRBJ2-3, with a weak D call TRBD2 (5 bases). In germline, CDR1 is MGHRA, CDR2 YSYEKL. This CDR3 region has 15 residues. Between the trimmed V and J ends, which lost 0 bases and 8 bases, there was a span of 15 bases.

This chain uses TRBV5-1 with TRBJ2-7, with 9 bases identical to TRBD1. Germline V gene lookup returns CDR1 SGHRS and CDR2 YFSETQ. This CDR3 region has 16 residues. The trim removed 5 bases at V and 6 bases at J, leaving 15 bases unmatched. Here the CDR3 reads CASSYPRDREQAEQYF. The DNA for the CDR3 is TGCGCCAGCAGTTATCCTCGGGACAGGGAGCAGGCCGAGCAGTACTTC. The whole variable domain, remainder taken from reference TRBV5-1 and TRBJ2-7, is KAGVTQTPRYLIKTRGQQVTLSCSPISGHRSVSWYQQTPGQGLQFLFEYFSETQRNKGNFPGRFSGRQFSNSRSEMNVSTLELGDSALYLCASSYPRDREQAEQYFGPGTRLTVT.

J is TRBJ1-5 and V is TRBV18; 9 positions match TRBD1. This CDR3 spans 16 amino acids. In germline, CDR1 is KGHSH, CDR2 LQKENI. With 2 bases clipped from V and 4 bases from J, the junction kept 6 bases outside the gene matches. The CDR3 is CASSPILGQGNQPQHF. CDR3 nucleotide sequence: TGTGCCAGCTCACCAATCCTGGGACAGGGTAATCAGCCCCAGCATTTT.

This chain links TRBV7-3 with TRBJ2-3; the D is unclear. V lost 0 bases and J lost 2, with 9 bases in between. CDR3 length: 15 amino acids. From germline, CDR1 is SGHTA and CDR2 FQGTGA. The CDR3 here is CASSLTYRATDTQYF. In DNA form, the CDR3 reads TGTGCCAGCAGCTTAACGTACCGGGCCACAGATACGCAGTATTTT. Filled out from reference TRBV7-3 and TRBJ2-3, the complete variable domain reads GAGVSQTPSNKVTEKGKYVELRCDPISGHTALYWYRQSLGQGPEFLIYFQGTGAADDSGLPNDRFFAVRPEGSVSTLKIQRTERGDSAVYLCASSLTYRATDTQYFGPGTRLTVL.

This clone has more than one count but fewer than ten. Other DNA sequences within the sample encode an identical CDR3. The rearrangement uses TRBV27 and TRBJ1-3, with D unclear. There are 13 residues in the CDR3. Germline assignment: CDR1 MNHEY and CDR2 SMNVEV (reference sequence). Trimming removed 2 bases from V and 4 bases from J, with 6 bases in between. The CDR3 loop is CASSLTIGNTIYF. The CDR3 region has the DNA TGTGCCAGCAGTTTAACGATCGGAAACACCATATATTTT.

This clone was counted a single time. This chain uses TRBV5-4 with TRBJ2-6; D not resolved. The CDR3 consists of 15 residues. Looked up from germline, CDR1 is SGHNT and CDR2 is YYREEE (reference sequence). The V end lost 0 bases, the J end lost 0 bases, and 4 bases lay between the germline ends. CDR3 region: CASSLDRSGANVLTF. CDR3 nucleotide sequence: TGTGCCAGCAGCTTGGATCGCTCTGGGGCCAACGTCCTGACTTTC. The whole variable domain, filled in from reference TRBV5-4 and TRBJ2-6, reads ETGVTQSPTHLIKTRGQQVTLRCSSQSGHNTVSWYQQALGQGPQFIFQYYREEENGRGNFPPRFSGLQFPNYSSELNVNALELDDSALYLCASSLDRSGANVLTFGAGSRLTVL.

V is TRBV5-4 and J is TRBJ2-5; D is possibly TRBD1 (5 bases). CDR1 and CDR2 (germline): SGHNT, YYREEE (reference sequence). The CDR3 loop spans 15 amino acids. V was clipped by 1 base and J by 5 bases, with 15 bases between them. The CDR3 nucleotides are TGTGCCAGCAGCTTGACTCGACAGCAGTACGAGACCCAGTACTTC. Its translation: CASSLTRQQYETQYF.

The V gene is TRBV15, the J gene TRBJ1-1; D gene uncertain. The CDR3 is made up of 15 amino acids. V gave up 0 bases and J gave up 4 bases, with 12 bases separating them. The germline V gene encodes CDR1 LNHNV and CDR2 YYDKDF (reference sequence). The CDR3 DNA sequence: TGTGCCACCAGCAGAGACGGTAGGAGTGGCACTGAAGCTTTCTTT. Amino acids: CATSRDGRSGTEAFF. The full variable domain, completed using reference TRBV15 and TRBJ1-1, is DAMVIQNPRYQVTQFGKPVTLSCSQTLNHNVMYWYQQKSSQAPKLLFHYYDKDFNNEADTPDNFQSRRPNTSFCFLDIRSPGLGDTAMYLCATSRDGRSGTEAFFGQGTRLTVV.

The gene calls are TRBV30 and TRBJ2-5; perhaps TRBD1 as D (6 bases). Trimming pared 0 bases from V and 1 base from J, leaving 12 bases between. The V gene's germline CDR1 is GTSNPN and CDR2 SVGIG (reference sequence). The length of the CDR3 is 15 residues. The DNA for the CDR3 is TGTGCCTGGAGTGTATACAGGGAAGTCCAAGAGACCCAGTACTTC. This sequence encodes CAWSVYREVQETQYF.

This clone turned up a few times. The chain combines TRBV29-1 with TRBJ1-2; the match to TRBD1 covers 9 bases. The CDR3 is made up of 16 amino acids. Germline CDR1 SQVTM, CDR2 ANQGSEA. Trimming cost V 6 bases and J 4 bases; bases outside gene matches: 15. CDR3 protein: CSVPTGQGVFRYGYTF. The CDR3 coding sequence is TGCAGCGTCCCAACGGGACAGGGAGTATTCCGCTATGGCTACACCTTC. Complete variable domain (other parts from reference TRBV29-1 and TRBJ1-2): SAVISQKPSRDICQRGTSLTIQCQVDSQVTMMFWYRQQPGQSLTLIATANQGSEATYESGFVIDKFPISRPNLTFSTLTVSNMSPEDSSIYLCSVPTGQGVFRYGYTFGSGTRLTVV.

The chain employs TRBV15 and TRBJ1-2; 7 positions agree with TRBD1. Germline V CDR1 and CDR2: LNHNV, YYDKDF (reference sequence). The V gene end was trimmed by 3 bases and the J gene end by 8 bases; junction bases not matched to a gene: 6. The CDR3 is 13 residues long. DNA of the CDR3: TGTGCCACCAGCAGCGCCCGGGACAGAGGCTACACCTTC. It specifies CATSSARDRGYTF.

Comments on this clone: This CDR3 is also generated by other DNA sequences in the sample. DNA for the CDR3: TGTGCCAGCAGTTACTCCAGATTGAACACTGAAGCTTTCTTT. Amino acids: CASSYSRLNTEAFF. This sequence joins TRBV6-5 and TRBJ1-1; D gene uncertain. CDR3 length equals 14 residues. The germline V and J ends were trimmed by 0 bases and 0 bases, with 5 bases remaining between them. The germline V gene has CDR1 MNHEY and CDR2 SVGAGI.